This T cell receptor beta chain was observed in a study of graft-versus-host responses after intestinal transplantation. Turning to the study itself: Isolated intestinal, liver-intestinal, or multivisceral transplants had been given to the recipients. Tacrolimus plus steroids were given to all recipients for 3 to 4 years, preceded by anti-thymocyte globulin induction. Study-wide results and limits: Graft-donor T cell macrochimerism coincided with high graft-versus-host to host-versus-graft clonal ratios in allografts.

The germline CDR1 and CDR2 sequences are ENHRY and SYGVKD. The V segment lost 6 bases and the J segment 3 bases; nucleotides outside the gene matches: 7. The CDR3 runs 14 residues. Generated by immunoSEQ multiplex PCR, the TCRdb table keeps only in-frame clones and is missing some. The repertoire includes 80,000 to 95,000 clones, roughly 91% of them detected once, and about 2% sits in the top ten. This clone came up a few times. Antigen specificity is unknown. This clonotype was sampled from a human donor who received an intestinal transplant. Sequencing used unstimulated CD8+ T cells sorted from spleen or lymph node cells, obtained before intestinal transplant. The chain recombines TRBV10-3 with TRBJ1-1, with 7 bases aligning to TRBD1. CDR3 in amino acids: CAIRRQGWDTEAFF. As DNA, the CDR3 is TGTGCCATCAGACGACAGGGTTGGGACACTGAAGCTTTCTTT.